Listed below are T cell receptor beta chains from one sample, sequenced in a study of long-term antiretroviral therapy in people with HIV. Here immunoSEQ multiplex PCR was the method, and the copy in TCRdb shows in-frame clones only, minus some. The sample includes tens of thousands of clones, 75% to 85% seen only once; the top ten take 3% to 4%. The source material was unsorted PBMCs, sampled 1.9 years after starting antiretroviral therapy. Receptors originate from a man between 18 and 35 years old with HIV. The CDR3 runs from the conserved cysteine through the conserved F or W. D genes are given only for firm matches. A row's size may be missing; if present it is once, few, many or a size class.

abundance | j_gene | v_gene | d_gene | CDR3nt | CDR3aa
few | TRBJ2-3 | TRBV6-1 | - | TGTGCCAGCAACGTTGGGGAGACAGATACGCAGTATTTT | CASNVGETDTQYF
- | TRBJ2-3 | TRBV7-9 | - | TGTGCCAGCAGCTTACCAGCCTCGGGCGATACGCAGTATTTT | CASSLPASGDTQYF
- | TRBJ2-2 | TRBV19 | - | TGTGCCAGCGCACACCTCGACCAATCGGGGGGGGAGCTGTTTTTT | CASAHLDQSGGELFF
few | TRBJ1-1 | TRBV7-3 | - | TGTGCCAGCAGCTTATCTGGGAGTACTGAAGCTTTCTTT | CASSLSGSTEAFF
- | TRBJ2-2 | TRBV18 | TRBD2 | TGTGCCAGCTCACCAGGGCTAGCGGGGGCAAACACCGGGGAGCTGTTTTTT | CASSPGLAGANTGELFF
- | TRBJ2-3 | TRBV5-1 | - | TGCGCCAGCAGCCCCCCGTTGGGCGAAGATACGCAGTATTTT | CASSPPLGEDTQYF
- | TRBJ1-2 | TRBV30 | - | TGTGCCTGGAGTGTAGGCCAGGTTGGTGGCTACACCTTC | CAWSVGQVGGYTF
- | TRBJ2-2 | TRBV9 | TRBD1 | TGTGCCAGCAGCGCTACCAGGGGGCCGAACACCGGGGAGCTGTTTTTT | CASSATRGPNTGELFF
- | TRBJ1-6 | TRBV6-4 | TRBD1 | TGTGCCAGCCGGGACAGCTCCTATAATTCACCCCTCCACTTT | CASRDSSYNSPLHF
- | TRBJ1-5 | TRBV27 | - | TGTGCCAGCAGTTTATGGGGGGGGAATCAGCCCCAGCATTTT | CASSLWGGNQPQHF